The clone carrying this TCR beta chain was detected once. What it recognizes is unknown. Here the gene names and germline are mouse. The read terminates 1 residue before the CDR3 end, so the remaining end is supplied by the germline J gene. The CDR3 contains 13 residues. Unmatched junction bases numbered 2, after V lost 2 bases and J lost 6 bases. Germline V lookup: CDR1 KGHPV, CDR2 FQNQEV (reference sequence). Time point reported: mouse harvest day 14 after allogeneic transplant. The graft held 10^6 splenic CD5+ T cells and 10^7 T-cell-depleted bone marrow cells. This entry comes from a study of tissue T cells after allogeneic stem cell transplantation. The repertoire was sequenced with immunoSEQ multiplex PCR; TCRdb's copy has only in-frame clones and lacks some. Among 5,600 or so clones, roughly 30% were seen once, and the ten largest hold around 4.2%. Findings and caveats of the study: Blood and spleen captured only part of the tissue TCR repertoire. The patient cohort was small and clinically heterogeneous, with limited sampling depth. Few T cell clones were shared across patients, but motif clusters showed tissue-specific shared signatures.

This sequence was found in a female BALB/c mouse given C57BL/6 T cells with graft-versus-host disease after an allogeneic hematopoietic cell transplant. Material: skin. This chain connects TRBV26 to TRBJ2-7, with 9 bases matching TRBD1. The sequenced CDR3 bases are TGTGCCAGCAGTCTGGGGGACAGGGCTGAACAGTAC. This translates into CASSLGDRAEQY. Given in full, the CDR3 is CASSLGDRAEQYF.